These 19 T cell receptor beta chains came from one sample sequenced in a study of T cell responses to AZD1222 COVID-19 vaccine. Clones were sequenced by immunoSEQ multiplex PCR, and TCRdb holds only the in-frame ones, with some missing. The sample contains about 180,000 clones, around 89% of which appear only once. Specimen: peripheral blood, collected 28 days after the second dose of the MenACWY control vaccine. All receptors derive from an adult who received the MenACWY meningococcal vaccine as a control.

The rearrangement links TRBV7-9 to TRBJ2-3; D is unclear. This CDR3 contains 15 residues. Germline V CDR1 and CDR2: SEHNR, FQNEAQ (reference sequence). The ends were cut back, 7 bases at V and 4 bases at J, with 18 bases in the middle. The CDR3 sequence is CASIRVSGGPDTQYF. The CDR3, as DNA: TGTGCCAGCATACGCGTCTCAGGTGGTCCAGATACGCAGTATTTT.

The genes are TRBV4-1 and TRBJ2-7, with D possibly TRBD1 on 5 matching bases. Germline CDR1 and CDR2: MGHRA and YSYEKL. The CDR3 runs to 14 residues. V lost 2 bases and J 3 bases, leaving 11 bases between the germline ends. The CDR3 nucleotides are TGCGCCAGCAGCCAAAGGGGCGACAGCTACGAGCAGTACTTC. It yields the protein CASSQRGDSYEQYF.

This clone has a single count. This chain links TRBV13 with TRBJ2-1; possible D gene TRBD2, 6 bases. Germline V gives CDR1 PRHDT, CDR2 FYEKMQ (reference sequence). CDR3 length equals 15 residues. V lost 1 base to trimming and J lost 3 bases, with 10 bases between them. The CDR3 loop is CASSLAGAGYNEQFF. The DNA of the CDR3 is TGTGCCAGCAGCTTAGCGGGAGCCGGCTACAATGAGCAGTTCTTC.

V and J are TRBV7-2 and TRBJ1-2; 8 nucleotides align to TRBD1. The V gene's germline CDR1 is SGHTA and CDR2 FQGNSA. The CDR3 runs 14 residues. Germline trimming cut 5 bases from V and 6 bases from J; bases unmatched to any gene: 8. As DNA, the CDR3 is TGTGCCAGCAGCCCCGACAGGGGTAGACATGGCTACACCTTC. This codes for CASSPDRGRHGYTF. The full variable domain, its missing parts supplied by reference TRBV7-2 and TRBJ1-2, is GAGVSQSPSNKVTEKGKDVELRCDPISGHTALYWYRQSLGQGLEFLIYFQGNSAPDKSGLPSDRFSAERTGGSVSTLTIQRTQQEDSAVYLCASSPDRGRHGYTFGSGTRLTVV.

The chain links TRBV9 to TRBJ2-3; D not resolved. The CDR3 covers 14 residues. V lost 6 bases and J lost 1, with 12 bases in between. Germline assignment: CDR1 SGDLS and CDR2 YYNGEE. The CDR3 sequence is CASTSVAGTDTQYF. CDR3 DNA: TGTGCCAGCACCTCAGTGGCGGGCACAGATACGCAGTATTTT.

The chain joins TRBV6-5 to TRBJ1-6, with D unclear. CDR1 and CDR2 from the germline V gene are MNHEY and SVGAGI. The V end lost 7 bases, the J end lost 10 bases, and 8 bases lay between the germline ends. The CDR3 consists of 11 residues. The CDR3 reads CASTQTSPLHF. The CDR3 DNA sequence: TGTGCCAGCACACAGACCTCACCCCTCCACTTT.

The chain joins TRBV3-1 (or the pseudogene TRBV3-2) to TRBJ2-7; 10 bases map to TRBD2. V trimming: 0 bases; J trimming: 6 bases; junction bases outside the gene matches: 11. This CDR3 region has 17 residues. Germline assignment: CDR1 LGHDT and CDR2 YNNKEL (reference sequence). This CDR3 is CASSQDTAGGPLAEQYF. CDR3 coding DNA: TGTGCCAGCAGCCAAGATACAGCGGGAGGGCCCCTCGCCGAGCAGTACTTC.

CDR3: CASSSRTGGASGELFF. In DNA, the CDR3 is TGTGCCAGCAGCTCCCGGACAGGGGGCGCGTCCGGGGAGCTGTTTTTT. The chain employs TRBV7-3 and TRBJ2-2, with TRBD1 matching over 11 bases. This CDR3 spans 16 amino acids. Trimming removed 4 bases from V and 6 bases from J; junction bases left unmatched: 7. CDR1 and CDR2 from the germline V gene are SGHTA and FQGTGA.

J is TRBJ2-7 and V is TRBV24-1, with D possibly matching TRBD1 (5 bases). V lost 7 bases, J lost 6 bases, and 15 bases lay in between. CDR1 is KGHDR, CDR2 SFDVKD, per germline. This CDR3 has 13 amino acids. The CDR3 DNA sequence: TGTGCCACCAGGCAGGGTCGAGTGGGCGAGCAGTACTTC. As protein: CATRQGRVGEQYF.

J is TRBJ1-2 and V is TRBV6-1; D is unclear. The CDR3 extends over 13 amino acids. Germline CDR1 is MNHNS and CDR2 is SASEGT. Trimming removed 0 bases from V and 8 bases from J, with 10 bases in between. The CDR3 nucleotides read TGTGCCAGCAGTGAAGCGAGGGTCGGGGGCTACACCTTC. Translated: CASSEARVGGYTF.

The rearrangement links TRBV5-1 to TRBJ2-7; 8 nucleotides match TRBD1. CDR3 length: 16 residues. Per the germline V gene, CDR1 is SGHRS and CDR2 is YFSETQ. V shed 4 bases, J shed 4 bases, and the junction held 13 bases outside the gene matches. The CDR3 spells CASSQDGTGGLYEQYF. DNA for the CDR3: TGCGCCAGCAGCCAGGACGGAACAGGGGGATTGTACGAGCAGTACTTC.

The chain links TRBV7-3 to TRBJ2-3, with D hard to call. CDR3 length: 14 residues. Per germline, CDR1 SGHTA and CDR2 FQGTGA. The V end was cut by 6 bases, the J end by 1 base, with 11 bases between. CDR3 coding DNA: TGTGCCAGCAGAAGAGATTTGGGCACAGATACGCAGTATTTT. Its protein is CASRRDLGTDTQYF.

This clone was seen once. In DNA form, the CDR3 reads TGTGCCAGCAGCTTTGGTGGGAGGGTCGGCTCCTACAATGAGCAGTTCTTC. Amino acids: CASSFGGRVGSYNEQFF. This chain links TRBV7-8 with TRBJ2-1, with 7 nucleotides matching TRBD2. Germline lookup yields CDR1 SGHVS and CDR2 FQNEAQ. There are 17 residues in the CDR3. V was pared by 3 bases and J by 0 bases, with 8 bases of the junction left unmatched.

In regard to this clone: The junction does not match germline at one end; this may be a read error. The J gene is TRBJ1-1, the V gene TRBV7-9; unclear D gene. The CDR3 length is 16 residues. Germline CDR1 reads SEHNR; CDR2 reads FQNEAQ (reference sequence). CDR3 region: CASSLIETAENTEAFF. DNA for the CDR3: TGTGCCAGCAGCTTAATCGAGACGGCGGAGAACACTGAAGCTTTTTTT.

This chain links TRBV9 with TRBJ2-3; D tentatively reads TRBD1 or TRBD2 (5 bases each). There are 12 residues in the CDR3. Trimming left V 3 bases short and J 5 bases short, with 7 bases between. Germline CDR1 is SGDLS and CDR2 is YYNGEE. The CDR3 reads CASSARGDTQYF. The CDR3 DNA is TGTGCCAGCAGCGCGAGGGGAGATACGCAGTATTTT.

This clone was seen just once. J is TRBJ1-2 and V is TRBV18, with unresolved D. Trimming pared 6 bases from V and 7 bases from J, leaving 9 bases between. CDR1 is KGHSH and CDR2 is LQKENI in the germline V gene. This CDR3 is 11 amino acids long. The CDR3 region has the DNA TGTGCCAGCTCCAAACAAGTTGGCTACACCTTC. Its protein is CASSKQVGYTF.

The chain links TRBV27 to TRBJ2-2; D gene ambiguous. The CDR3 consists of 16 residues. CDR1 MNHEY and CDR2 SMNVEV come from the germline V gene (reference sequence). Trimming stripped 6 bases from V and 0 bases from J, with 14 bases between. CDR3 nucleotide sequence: TGTGCCAGCAGACTACTTGGGCCCGCGAACACCGGGGAGCTGTTTTTT. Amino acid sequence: CASRLLGPANTGELFF.

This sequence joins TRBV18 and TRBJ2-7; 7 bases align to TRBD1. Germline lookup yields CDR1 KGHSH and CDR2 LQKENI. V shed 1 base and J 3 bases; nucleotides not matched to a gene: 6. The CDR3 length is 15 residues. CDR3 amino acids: CASSPQLDRSYEQYF. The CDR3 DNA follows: TGTGCCAGCTCACCACAGCTGGACAGGAGCTACGAGCAGTACTTC.

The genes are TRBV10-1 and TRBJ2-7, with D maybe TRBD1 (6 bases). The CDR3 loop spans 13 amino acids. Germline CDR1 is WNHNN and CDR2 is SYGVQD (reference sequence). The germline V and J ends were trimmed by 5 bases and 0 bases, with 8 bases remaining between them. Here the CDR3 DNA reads TGCGCCAGCAGTCCGGGACACTCCTACGAGCAGTACTTC. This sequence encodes CASSPGHSYEQYF.